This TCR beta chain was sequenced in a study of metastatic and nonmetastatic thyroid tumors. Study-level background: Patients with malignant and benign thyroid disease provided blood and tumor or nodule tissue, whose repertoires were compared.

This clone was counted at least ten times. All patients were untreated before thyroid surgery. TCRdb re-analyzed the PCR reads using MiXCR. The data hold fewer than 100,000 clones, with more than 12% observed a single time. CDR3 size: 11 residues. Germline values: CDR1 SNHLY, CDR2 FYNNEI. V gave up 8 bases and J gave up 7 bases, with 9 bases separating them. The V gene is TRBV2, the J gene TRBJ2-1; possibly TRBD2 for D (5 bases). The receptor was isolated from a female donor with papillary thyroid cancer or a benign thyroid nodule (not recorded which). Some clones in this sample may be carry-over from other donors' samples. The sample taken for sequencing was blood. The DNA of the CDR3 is TGTGCCAGCGGGGAGAGAAATGAGCAGTTCTTC. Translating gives CASGERNEQFF.